One and the same sample provided the 3 T cell receptor beta chains below, sequenced in a study of human T cells and chemical hapten exposure. TCRdb used MiXCR to reprocess the RACE reads, holding one entry per CDR3 protein. The data contain around 380,000 distinct CDR3 sequences, around 4.8% of them seen just once; the ten biggest clones take up under 2.5%. Documented time point: patch test 1, 2 weeks after DPC sensitization. The treatment was: therapeutic diphenylcyclopropenone sensitization with weekly scalp DPC. The source material was whole blood, sampled in connection with sensitization to the hapten diphenylcyclopropenone (DPC). The source is a woman between 50 and 59 years old with alopecia areata. Some clones in this sample may be carry-over from other donors' samples.

This clonotype was observed many times. This chain uses TRBV29-1 with TRBJ2-7; 8 positions agree with TRBD2. CDR1 is SQVTM and CDR2 is ANQGSEA in the germline V gene. The junction had 13 bases not matched to a gene; V was cut back by 7 bases and J by 5 bases. The CDR3 totals 14 residues. The CDR3 nucleotides read TGCAGCGCAGGCGGGGGGCGAGGTATAGACGAGCAGTACTTC. Amino acids: CSAGGGRGIDEQYF.

This clonotype was found a few times. The J gene is TRBJ2-7, the V gene TRBV9, with TRBD2 matching 7 bases. This CDR3 region has 15 residues. Germline-derived CDR1 and CDR2 are SGDLS and YYNGEE. V gave up 0 bases and J gave up 7 bases; unmatched junction bases: 10. DNA for the CDR3: TGTGCCAGCAGCGTAGGAAGCGGGGCACCTATGGAGCAGTACTTC. It encodes CASSVGSGAPMEQYF.

This clonotype was recorded at least ten times. The chain uses TRBV27 and TRBJ2-6; the match to TRBD1 covers 7 bases. Germline CDR1 MNHEY, CDR2 SMNVEV (reference sequence). The CDR3 runs to 20 residues. V lost 3 bases and J lost 0; bases outside the gene matches: 14. DNA for the CDR3: TGTGCCAGCAGTTTGAGGGGGCTACTTAGGAGTTCCTCTGGGGCCAACGTCCTGACTTTC. It encodes CASSLRGLLRSSSGANVLTF.